The present entry profiles one T cell receptor beta chain with its context. Authors' analysis steps: Nucleated cell number was recorded as an estimate derived from reference gene primer amplification. This table comes from immunoSEQ multiplex PCR, and its TCRdb copy is limited to in-frame clones, with some not included. That table is the source of V, J and clone size, and D and trimming were worked out from the DNA. In the table there are about 220,000 clones, less than 90% of which are singletons. This record comes from a study of blood T cell repertoires in COVID-19. The wider study: Material from acute and convalescent COVID-19 was sourced from the United States, Italy and Spain.

The V end lost 2 bases, the J end lost 2 bases, and 9 bases lay between the germline ends. The CDR3 is made up of 14 amino acids. The germline CDR1 and CDR2 sequences are SGHRS and YFSETQ. Sequenced input: peripheral blood. The genes are TRBV5-1 and TRBJ2-3, with D possibly matching TRBD1 (5 bases). This TCR derives from a man aged 40-55 years with active or convalescent COVID-19. This chain's CDR3 is CASSLQVSTDTQYF. The DNA of the CDR3 is TGCGCCAGCAGCTTACAGGTTTCCACAGATACGCAGTATTTT. Full variable domain (remainder filled in from reference TRBV5-1 and TRBJ2-3): KAGVTQTPRYLIKTRGQQVTLSCSPISGHRSVSWYQQTPGQGLQFLFEYFSETQRNKGNFPGRFSGRQFSNSRSEMNVSTLELGDSALYLCASSLQVSTDTQYFGPGTRLTVL.